A single sample gave rise to the 3 T cell receptor beta chains below, sequenced in a study of T cell repertoires in cytomegalovirus infection. MiXCR, run by TCRdb on the reads, gives a single entry per CDR3 protein. Here the sample spans hundreds of thousands of distinct CDR3 sequences, approximately 7% being singletons. Input material: PBMCs. Receptor source: a human donor in good health (CMV status not recorded). Some clones in this sample may be carry-over from other donors' samples.

This clonotype came up many times. The chain has TRBV7-8 and TRBJ2-1; 9 nucleotides agree with TRBD1. V gave up 3 bases and J gave up 2 bases; unmatched junction bases: 5. This CDR3 is 16 amino acids long. Germline V gives CDR1 SGHVS, CDR2 FQNEAQ. CDR3 DNA: TGTGCCAGCAGCTTCTCCGGGACAGGGACCTACAATGAGCAGTTCTTC. Protein sequence: CASSFSGTGTYNEQFF.

Many counts were recorded for this clonotype. The V gene is TRBV5-6, the J gene TRBJ2-3, with 7 bases matching TRBD2. Germline CDR1 and CDR2: SGHDT and YYEEEE. The CDR3 length is 19 residues. V shed 2 bases, J shed 4 bases, and the junction held 19 bases outside the gene matches. The CDR3 nucleotides read TGTGCCAGCAGCTTCGGGTTGGGGGGGGTCGCATTCGGGGCAGATACGCAGTATTTT. Protein sequence: CASSFGLGGVAFGADTQYF. Full variable domain (missing parts from reference TRBV5-6 and TRBJ2-3): DAGVTQSPTHLIKTRGQQVTLRCSPKSGHDTVSWYQQALGQGPQFIFQYYEEEERQRGNFPDRFSGHQFPNYSSELNVNALLLGDSALYLCASSFGLGGVAFGADTQYFGPGTRLTVL.

The chain links TRBV29-1 to TRBJ1-1; D gene ambiguous. The CDR3 runs to 14 residues. V lost 8 bases, J lost 3 bases, and 19 bases lay in between. From germline, CDR1 is SQVTM and CDR2 ANQGSEA. The CDR3 spells CSLKGGLLDTEAFF. The CDR3 DNA reads TGCAGCCTCAAAGGAGGGCTTTTGGACACTGAAGCTTTCTTT.